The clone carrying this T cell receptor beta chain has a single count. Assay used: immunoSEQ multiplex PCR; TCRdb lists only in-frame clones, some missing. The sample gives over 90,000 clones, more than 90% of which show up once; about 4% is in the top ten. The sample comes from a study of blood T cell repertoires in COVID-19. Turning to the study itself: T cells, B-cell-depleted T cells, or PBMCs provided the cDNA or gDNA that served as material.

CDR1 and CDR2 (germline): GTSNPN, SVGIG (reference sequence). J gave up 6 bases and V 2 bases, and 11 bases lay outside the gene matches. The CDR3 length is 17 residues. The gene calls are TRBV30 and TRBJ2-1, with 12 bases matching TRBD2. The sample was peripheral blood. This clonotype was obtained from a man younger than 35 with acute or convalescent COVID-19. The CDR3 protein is CAWSTLKGTSGLNEQFF. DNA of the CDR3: TGTGCCTGGAGTACCCTCAAGGGGACTAGCGGGCTCAATGAGCAGTTCTTC.